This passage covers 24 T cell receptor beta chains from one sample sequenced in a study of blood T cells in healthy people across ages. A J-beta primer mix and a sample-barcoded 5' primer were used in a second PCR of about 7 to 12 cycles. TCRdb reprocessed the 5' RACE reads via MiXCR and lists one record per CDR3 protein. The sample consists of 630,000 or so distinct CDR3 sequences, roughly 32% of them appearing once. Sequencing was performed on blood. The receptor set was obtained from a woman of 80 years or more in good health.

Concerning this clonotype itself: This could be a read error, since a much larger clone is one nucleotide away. In DNA form, the CDR3 reads TGTGCCAGCAGCCAAGATAGGAGGGGGGTGGCACAAGATGCGCAGTATTTT. Translation gives CASSQDRRGVAQDAQYF. The V call is TRBV3-1, the J call TRBJ2-3, with D perhaps matching TRBD1 or TRBD2 (6 bases each). Germline-derived CDR1 and CDR2 are LGHDT and YNNKEL (reference sequence). CDR3 length: 17 amino acids.

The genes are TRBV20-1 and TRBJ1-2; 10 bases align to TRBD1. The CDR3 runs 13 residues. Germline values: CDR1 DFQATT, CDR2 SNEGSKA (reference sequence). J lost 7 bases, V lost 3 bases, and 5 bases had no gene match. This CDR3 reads CSASSGTGVGYTF. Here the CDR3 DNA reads TGCAGTGCTAGCTCCGGGACAGGGGTTGGCTACACCTTC.

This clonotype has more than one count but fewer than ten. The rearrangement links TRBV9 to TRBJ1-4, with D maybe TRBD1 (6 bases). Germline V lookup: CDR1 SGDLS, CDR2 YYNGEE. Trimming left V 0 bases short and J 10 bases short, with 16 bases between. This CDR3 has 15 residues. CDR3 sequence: CASSVGSGAGGKLFF. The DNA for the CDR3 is TGTGCCAGCAGCGTAGGATCGGGGGCCGGTGGAAAACTGTTTTTT.

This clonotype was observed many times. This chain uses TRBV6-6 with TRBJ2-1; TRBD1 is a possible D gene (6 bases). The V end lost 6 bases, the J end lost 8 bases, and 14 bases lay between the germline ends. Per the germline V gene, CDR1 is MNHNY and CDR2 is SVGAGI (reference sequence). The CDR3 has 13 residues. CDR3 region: CASSQTQGYEQFF. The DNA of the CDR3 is TGTGCCAGCAGCCAAACACAGGGTTATGAGCAGTTCTTC.

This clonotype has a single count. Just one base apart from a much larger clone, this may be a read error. The CDR3: CAWSSGNTEAFF. DNA of the CDR3: TGTGCCTGGAGTTCGGGGAACACTGAAGCTTTCTTT. This sequence joins TRBV30 and TRBJ1-1; D gene ambiguous. V was cut by 2 bases and J by 1 base, with 5 bases left in between. This CDR3 has 12 residues. CDR1 is GTSNPN and CDR2 is SVGIG in the germline V gene (reference sequence).

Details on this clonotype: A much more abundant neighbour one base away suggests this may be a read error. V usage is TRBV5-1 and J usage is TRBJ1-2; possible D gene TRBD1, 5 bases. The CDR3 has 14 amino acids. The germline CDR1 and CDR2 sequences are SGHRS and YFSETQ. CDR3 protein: CASSPGQGHYGHTF. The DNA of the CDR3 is TGCGCCAGCAGCCCTGGGCAGGGCCACTATGGCCACACCTTC.

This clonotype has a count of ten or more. The CDR3 here is CASSLVQSGANVLTF. In nucleotides, the CDR3 is TGTGCCAGCAGCTTAGTCCAGTCTGGGGCCAACGTCCTGACTTTC. V and J are TRBV7-2 and TRBJ2-6; no clear D. The germline V gene encodes CDR1 SGHTA and CDR2 FQGNSA. Trimming shortened V by 1 base and J by 1 base, and 5 bases separated the two germline ends. The CDR3 consists of 15 residues. The entire variable domain, with the rest obtained from reference TRBV7-2 and TRBJ2-6, is as follows: GAGVSQSPSNKVTEKGKDVELRCDPISGHTALYWYRQSLGQGLEFLIYFQGNSAPDKSGLPSDRFSAERTGGSVSTLTIQRTQQEDSAVYLCASSLVQSGANVLTFGAGSRLTVL.

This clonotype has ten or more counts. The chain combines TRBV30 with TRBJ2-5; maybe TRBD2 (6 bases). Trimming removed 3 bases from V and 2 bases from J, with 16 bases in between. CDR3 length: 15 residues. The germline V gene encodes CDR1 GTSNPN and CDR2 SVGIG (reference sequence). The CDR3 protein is CAWSAHRGGQETQYF. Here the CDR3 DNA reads TGTGCCTGGAGCGCTCACCGTGGGGGGCAAGAGACCCAGTACTTC.

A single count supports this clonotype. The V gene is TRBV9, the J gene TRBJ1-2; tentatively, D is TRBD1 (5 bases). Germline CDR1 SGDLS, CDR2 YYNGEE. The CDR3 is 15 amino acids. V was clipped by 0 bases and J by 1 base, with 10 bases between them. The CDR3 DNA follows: TGTGCCAGCAGCGTAGAAGGGACCTATAACTATGGCTACACCTTC. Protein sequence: CASSVEGTYNYGYTF.

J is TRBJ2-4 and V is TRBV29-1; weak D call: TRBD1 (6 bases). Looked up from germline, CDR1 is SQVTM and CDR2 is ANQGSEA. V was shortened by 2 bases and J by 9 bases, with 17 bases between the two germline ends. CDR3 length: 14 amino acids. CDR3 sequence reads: CSVESRQGNGIQYF. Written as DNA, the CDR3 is TGCAGCGTTGAAAGTCGGCAGGGGAACGGCATTCAGTACTTC.

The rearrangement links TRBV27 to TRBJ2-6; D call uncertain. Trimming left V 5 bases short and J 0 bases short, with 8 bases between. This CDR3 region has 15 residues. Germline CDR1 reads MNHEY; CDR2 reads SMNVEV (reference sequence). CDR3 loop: CASSRDNSGANVLTF. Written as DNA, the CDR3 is TGTGCCAGCAGTCGAGACAACTCTGGGGCCAACGTCCTGACTTTC.

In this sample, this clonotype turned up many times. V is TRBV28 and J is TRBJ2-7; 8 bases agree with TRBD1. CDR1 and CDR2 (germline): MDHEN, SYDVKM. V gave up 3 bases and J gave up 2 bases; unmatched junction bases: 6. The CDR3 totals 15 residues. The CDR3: CASSFGTGFTYEQYF. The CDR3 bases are TGTGCCAGCAGTTTTGGGACAGGATTCACCTACGAGCAGTACTTC.

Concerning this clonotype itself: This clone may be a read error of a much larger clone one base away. CDR3 DNA: TGTGCCAGCAGTTACTCGGACATATACAATGAGAAGTTCTTC. Translating it yields CASSYSDIYNEKFF. The J gene is TRBJ2-1, the V gene TRBV6-6, with D perhaps matching TRBD1 (5 bases). Germline V lookup: CDR1 MNHNY, CDR2 SVGAGI (reference sequence). The CDR3 runs to 14 residues.

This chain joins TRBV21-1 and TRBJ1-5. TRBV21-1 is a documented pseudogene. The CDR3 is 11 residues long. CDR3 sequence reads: CASSNGQTQHF. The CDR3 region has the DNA TGTGCCAGCAGCAACGGACAGACCCAGCATTTT.

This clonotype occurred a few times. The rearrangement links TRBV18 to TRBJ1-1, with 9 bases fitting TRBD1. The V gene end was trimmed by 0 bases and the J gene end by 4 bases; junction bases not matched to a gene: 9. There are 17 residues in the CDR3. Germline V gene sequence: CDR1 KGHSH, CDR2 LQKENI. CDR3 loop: CASSPPDAGQGRTEAFF. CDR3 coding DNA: TGTGCCAGCTCACCACCCGACGCGGGACAGGGCCGCACTGAAGCTTTCTTT.

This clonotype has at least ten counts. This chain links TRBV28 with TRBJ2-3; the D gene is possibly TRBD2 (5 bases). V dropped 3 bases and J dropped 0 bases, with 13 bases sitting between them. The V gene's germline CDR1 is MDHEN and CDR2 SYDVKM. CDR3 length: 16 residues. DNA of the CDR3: TGTGCCAGCAGTTTCGCGACTACCCGAAGCACAGATACGCAGTATTTT. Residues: CASSFATTRSTDTQYF.

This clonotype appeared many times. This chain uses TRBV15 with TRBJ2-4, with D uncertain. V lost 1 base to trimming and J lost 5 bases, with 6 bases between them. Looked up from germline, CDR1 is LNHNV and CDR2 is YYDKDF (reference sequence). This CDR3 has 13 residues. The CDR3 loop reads CATSRGRENIQYF. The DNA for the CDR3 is TGTGCCACCAGCAGAGGACGAGAAAACATTCAGTACTTC.

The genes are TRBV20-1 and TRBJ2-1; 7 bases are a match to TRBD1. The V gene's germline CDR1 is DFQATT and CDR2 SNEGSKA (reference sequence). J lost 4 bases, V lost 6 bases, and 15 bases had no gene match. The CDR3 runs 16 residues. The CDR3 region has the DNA TGCAGTGCCAGAAGCCCGGACAGGTCCTTATACAATGAGCAGTTCTTC. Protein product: CSARSPDRSLYNEQFF.

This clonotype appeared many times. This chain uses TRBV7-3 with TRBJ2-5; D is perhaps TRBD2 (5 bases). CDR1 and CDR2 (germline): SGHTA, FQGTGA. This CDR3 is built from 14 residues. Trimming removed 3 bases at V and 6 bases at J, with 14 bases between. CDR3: CASSFHGGAQTQYF. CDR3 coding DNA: TGTGCCAGCAGCTTCCACGGAGGCGCCCAGACCCAGTACTTC. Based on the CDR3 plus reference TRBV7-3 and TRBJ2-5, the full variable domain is GAGVSQTPSNKVTEKGKYVELRCDPISGHTALYWYRQSLGQGPEFLIYFQGTGAADDSGLPNDRFFAVRPEGSVSTLKIQRTERGDSAVYLCASSFHGGAQTQYFGPGTRLLVL.

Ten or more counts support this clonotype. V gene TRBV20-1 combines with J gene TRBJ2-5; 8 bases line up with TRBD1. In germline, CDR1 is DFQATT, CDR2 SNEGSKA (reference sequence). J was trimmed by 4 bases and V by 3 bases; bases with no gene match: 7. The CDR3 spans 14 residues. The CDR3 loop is CSARWTGRRETQYF. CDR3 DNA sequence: TGCAGTGCTAGGTGGACAGGGAGGAGAGAGACCCAGTACTTC.

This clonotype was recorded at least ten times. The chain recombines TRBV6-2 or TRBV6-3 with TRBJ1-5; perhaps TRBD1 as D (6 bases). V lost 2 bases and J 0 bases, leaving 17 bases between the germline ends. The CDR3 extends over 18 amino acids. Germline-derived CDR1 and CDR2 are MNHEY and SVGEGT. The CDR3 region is CASSYPTGGGGSNQPQHF. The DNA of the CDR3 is TGTGCCAGCAGTTACCCCACCGGAGGGGGAGGTAGCAATCAGCCCCAGCATTTT.

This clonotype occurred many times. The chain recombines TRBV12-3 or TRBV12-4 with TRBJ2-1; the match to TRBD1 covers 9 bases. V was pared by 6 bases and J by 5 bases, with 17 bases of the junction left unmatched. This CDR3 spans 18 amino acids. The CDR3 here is CASSFRALGTGSNNEQFF. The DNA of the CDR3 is TGTGCCAGCAGCTTCAGAGCATTGGGGACAGGGAGTAACAATGAGCAGTTCTTC.

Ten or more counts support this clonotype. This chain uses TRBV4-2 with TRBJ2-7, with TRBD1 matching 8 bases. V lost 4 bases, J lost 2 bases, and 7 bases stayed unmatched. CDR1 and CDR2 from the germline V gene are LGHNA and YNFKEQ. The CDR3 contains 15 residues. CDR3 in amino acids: CASSPPGTGAYEQYF. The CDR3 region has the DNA TGTGCCAGCAGCCCACCCGGGACAGGAGCCTACGAGCAGTACTTC.

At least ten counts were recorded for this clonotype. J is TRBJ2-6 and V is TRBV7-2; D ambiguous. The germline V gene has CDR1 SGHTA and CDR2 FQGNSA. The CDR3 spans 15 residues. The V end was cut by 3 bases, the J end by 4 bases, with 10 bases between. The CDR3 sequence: CASSFKESGANVLTF. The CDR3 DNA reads TGTGCCAGCAGCTTTAAGGAATCAGGGGCCAACGTCCTGACTTTC.